This T cell receptor beta chain was profiled in a study of T cells in Graves' hyperthyroidism and ophthalmopathy. Concerning this clonotype itself: As yet, its antigen is unknown.

RNA transcripts served as the template for amplifying TCR beta CDR3 regions. First-round RT-PCR with HTBI primers amplified the TCR CDR3 region. TCRdb ran MiXCR on the multiplex PCR reads and lists one entry per CDR3 protein. The table shows approximately 620,000 distinct CDR3 sequences, with about a sixth occurring only once. Together with thyroid ultrasound, orbital computed tomography, serum thyroxine and TRAb, clinical symptoms were used for diagnoses. Study outcomes and limitations: Most expanded thyroid clonotypes above 0.001 also appeared in blood.

The length of the CDR3 is 13 residues. V lost 6 bases and J 5 bases, leaving 10 bases between the germline ends. The sample comprised blood. The gene calls are TRBV12-3 or TRBV12-4 and TRBJ2-2; D is uncertain. This receptor was taken from a woman aged 40 to 50 with Graves' ophthalmopathy. The CDR3 DNA sequence: TGTGCCAGCAGCACGCTCGGGACCGGGGAGCTGTTTTTT. This codes for CASSTLGTGELFF.